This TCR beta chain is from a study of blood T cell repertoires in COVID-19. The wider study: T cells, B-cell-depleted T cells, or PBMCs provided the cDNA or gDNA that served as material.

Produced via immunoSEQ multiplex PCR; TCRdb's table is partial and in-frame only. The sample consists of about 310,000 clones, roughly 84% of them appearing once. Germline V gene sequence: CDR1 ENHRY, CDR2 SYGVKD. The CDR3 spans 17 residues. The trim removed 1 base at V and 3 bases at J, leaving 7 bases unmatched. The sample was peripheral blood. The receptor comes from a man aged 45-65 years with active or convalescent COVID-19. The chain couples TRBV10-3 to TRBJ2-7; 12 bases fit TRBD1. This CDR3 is CAISEFGTGGSVYEQYF. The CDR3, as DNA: TGTGCCATCAGTGAGTTTGGGACAGGGGGCTCGGTCTACGAGCAGTACTTC.